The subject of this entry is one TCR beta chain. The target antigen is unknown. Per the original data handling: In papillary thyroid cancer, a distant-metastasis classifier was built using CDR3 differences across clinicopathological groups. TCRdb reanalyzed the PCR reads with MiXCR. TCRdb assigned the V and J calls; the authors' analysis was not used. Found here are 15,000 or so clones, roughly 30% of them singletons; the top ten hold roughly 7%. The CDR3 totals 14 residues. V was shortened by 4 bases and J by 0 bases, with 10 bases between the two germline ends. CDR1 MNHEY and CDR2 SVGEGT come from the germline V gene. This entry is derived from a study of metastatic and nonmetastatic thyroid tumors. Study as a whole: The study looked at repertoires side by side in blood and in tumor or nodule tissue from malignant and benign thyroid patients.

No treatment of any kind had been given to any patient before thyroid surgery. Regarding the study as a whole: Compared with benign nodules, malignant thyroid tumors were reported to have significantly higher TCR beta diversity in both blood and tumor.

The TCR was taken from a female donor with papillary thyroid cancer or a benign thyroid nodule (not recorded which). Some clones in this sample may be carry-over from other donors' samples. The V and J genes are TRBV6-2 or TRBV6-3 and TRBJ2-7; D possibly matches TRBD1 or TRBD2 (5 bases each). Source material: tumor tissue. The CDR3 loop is CASSSVGDSYEQYF. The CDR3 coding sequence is TGTGCCAGCAGTTCTGTGGGGGACTCCTACGAGCAGTACTTC.